These 10 T cell receptor beta chains were all obtained from the same sample, sequenced in a study of cytomegalovirus exposure and HLA in healthy donors. Generated by immunoSEQ multiplex PCR, the TCRdb table keeps only in-frame clones and is missing some. This table holds 66,000 or so clones, approximately 97% found once. Sequenced sample: PBMCs. The receptors shown here come from a woman younger than 30 in good health and CMV-seropositive.

The genes are TRBV9 and TRBJ2-7; maybe TRBD2 (6 bases). V was cut by 7 bases and J by 2 bases, with 16 bases left in between. Germline CDR1 is SGDLS and CDR2 is YYNGEE. The CDR3 totals 14 residues. The CDR3 is CASPGGPFPYEQYF. The CDR3 DNA follows: TGTGCCAGCCCCGGGGGTCCCTTCCCCTACGAGCAGTACTTC.

This clone was observed once. This rearrangement joins TRBV7-3 to TRBJ2-3; D possibly corresponds to TRBD1 (5 bases). Per germline, CDR1 SGHTA and CDR2 FQGTGA. V gave up 5 bases and J gave up 0 bases, with 9 bases separating them. The CDR3 is 14 amino acids. The CDR3 loop reads CASSTAGSTDTQYF. CDR3 DNA sequence: TGTGCCAGCAGCACTGCAGGGAGCACAGATACGCAGTATTTT. Supplemented by reference TRBV7-3 and TRBJ2-3, the full variable domain reads GAGVSQTPSNKVTEKGKYVELRCDPISGHTALYWYRQSLGQGPEFLIYFQGTGAADDSGLPNDRFFAVRPEGSVSTLKIQRTERGDSAVYLCASSTAGSTDTQYFGPGTRLTVL.

To note about this clone: Its ends do not fully match the called genes, so a read error is possible. This sequence joins TRBV6-6 and TRBJ1-5; D is unresolved. Germline CDR1 MNHNY, CDR2 SVGAGI (reference sequence). The CDR3 sequence is 15 residues long. Here the CDR3 reads CASSYSRPGNQPQHF. The CDR3 coding sequence is TGTGCCAGCAGTTACTCCCGGCCAGGCAACCAGCCCCAGCATTTT.

The chain has TRBV5-1 and TRBJ1-1; TRBD1 might be the D (6 bases). Germline V gene lookup returns CDR1 SGHRS and CDR2 YFSETQ. The CDR3 extends over 15 amino acids. The V end was cut by 0 bases, the J end by 5 bases, with 14 bases between. In DNA, the CDR3 is TGCGCCAGCAGCTTGGGTCCCAGGGGAGAAACTGAAGCTTTCTTT. As protein: CASSLGPRGETEAFF.

This rearrangement joins TRBV5-1 to TRBJ2-1; 8 bases align to TRBD1. V lost 6 bases and J lost 4; bases outside the gene matches: 9. CDR1 and CDR2 from the germline V gene are SGHRS and YFSETQ. CDR3 size: 15 residues. The CDR3 nucleotides are TGCGCCAGCAATAACAGGGGGAGAACGTACAATGAGCAGTTCTTC. As protein: CASNNRGRTYNEQFF.

This clone has only one observation. This sequence joins TRBV10-2 and TRBJ2-5; 8 bases fit TRBD2. The CDR3 is 19 residues long. The V and J ends lost 2 bases and 5 bases, in that order; junction bases with no gene match: 19. In germline, CDR1 is WSHSY, CDR2 SAAADI. DNA for the CDR3: TGCGCCAGCAGTGAGAAAGGGGAAGGGGTAGCGGGACCCTCTGAGACCCAGTACTTC. This codes for CASSEKGEGVAGPSETQYF.

CDR3 sequence reads: CASSFSLINEQFF. In nucleotides, the CDR3 is TGTGCCAGCAGTTTTTCACTCATCAATGAGCAGTTCTTC. The gene calls are TRBV28 and TRBJ2-1; D gene ambiguous. Germline CDR1 and CDR2: MDHEN and SYDVKM. Trimming pared 3 bases from V and 6 bases from J, leaving 9 bases between. The CDR3 totals 13 residues.

V and J are TRBV27 and TRBJ2-7; no reliable D call. V was clipped by 4 bases and J by 0 bases, with 10 bases between them. The CDR3 totals 14 residues. Germline V lookup: CDR1 MNHEY, CDR2 SMNVEV (reference sequence). CDR3 nucleotide sequence: TGTGCCAGCAGTTACTCCCGAGGCTCCTACGAGCAGTACTTC. Translation gives CASSYSRGSYEQYF.

This sequence joins TRBV30 and TRBJ1-4, with 8 bases identical to TRBD1. The CDR3 extends over 14 amino acids. Germline V gives CDR1 GTSNPN, CDR2 SVGIG (reference sequence). With 4 bases clipped from V and 5 bases from J, the junction kept 6 bases outside the gene matches. The CDR3 here is CAWNQGAVNEKLFF. The CDR3 nucleotides read TGTGCCTGGAATCAGGGGGCTGTCAATGAAAAACTGTTTTTT.

This chain links TRBV30 with TRBJ1-6; D may be TRBD1 (5 bases). The CDR3 contains 13 residues. The germline CDR1 and CDR2 sequences are GTSNPN and SVGIG (reference sequence). Trimming removed 3 bases at V and 7 bases at J, with 10 bases between. The CDR3 bases are TGTGCCTGGAGAACGGGGGGAAATTCACCCCTCCACTTT. This codes for CAWRTGGNSPLHF.